This paragraph reports one T cell receptor (beta chain). Its target is not known. The stimulus was lysate of CMV-infected fibroblasts, about 11 ug/mL. Memory cells lacking CD40L and CD69 with high CD45RO were sorted. This sample is part of a study of persistence of HIV-infected CD4 T cells. The CDR3 spans 16 residues. Looked up from germline, CDR1 is SGHRS and CDR2 is YFSETQ. V shed 0 bases and J shed 5 bases, with 12 bases lying between them. Sequencing used immunoSEQ version 4 in survey mode. Assay used: immunoSEQ multiplex PCR; TCRdb lists only in-frame clones, some missing. The data show tens of thousands of clones, roughly 86% seen once.

The sequences come from CD4+ T cells sorted from PBMCs after roughly 18-hour stimulation, collected from a patient who received antiretroviral therapy. The clonotype comes from an adult man with HIV who was CMV-seropositive. The chain links TRBV5-1 to TRBJ1-6; possibly TRBD1 for D (5 bases). CDR3 protein: CASSLAGGADNSPLHF. The CDR3 DNA sequence: TGCGCCAGCAGCTTGGCCGGTGGGGCCGATAATTCACCCCTCCACTTT.